This T cell receptor beta chain was sequenced for a study of shared clonotypes between healthy human individuals. The donors, all of them Caucasian adults, lived in Nashville, Tennessee. Genomic DNA, for the unsorted samples, came from about 90 million PBMCs. Deep-level assay runs were performed. Sequencing on ten immunoSEQ deep assay plates was performed for unsorted PBMC DNA. The data were produced by immunoSEQ multiplex PCR, yet TCRdb's version contains in-frame clones alone and is incomplete. The table has hundreds of thousands of clones, about 76% seen once. The CDR3 loop spans 15 amino acids. V lost 0 bases and J lost 8; bases outside the gene matches: 9. In germline, CDR1 is SGHTA, CDR2 FQGNSA.

The clonotype comes from a woman aged 40 to 50 in good health. Some clones in this sample may be carry-over from other donors' samples. The V and J genes are TRBV7-2 and TRBJ1-1; TRBD1 agrees at 7 bases. Material for sequencing was PBMCs. CDR3 nucleotide sequence: TGTGCCAGCAGCTTAGCGACAGGGAGTAGTTCCGAAGCTTTCTTT. The encoded protein is CASSLATGSSSEAFF.